A selection of T cell receptor beta chains follows, all from one sample in a study of blood T cell repertoires in COVID-19. Data came from immunoSEQ multiplex PCR; TCRdb stores just in-frame clones and leaves some out. The sample shows 200,000 to 250,000 clones, approximately 80% of them seen only once. Sequencing used peripheral blood. Receptor source: a woman aged 60-75 years who had recovered from COVID-19. Both conserved end residues are part of each CDR3. D genes are given only for firm matches. Not every row has a clone size; where given, it reads once, few, many or a size class.

D	size	J	V	CDR3	DNA
TRBD2	NA	TRBJ2-1	TRBV7-9	CASSPWSSGGLYNEQFF	TGTGCCAGCAGCCCTTGGTCTAGCGGGGGCCTCTACAATGAGCAGTTCTTC
TRBD2	NA	TRBJ2-1	TRBV4-2	CASSQERASGVYNEQFF	TGTGCCAGCAGCCAAGAACGGGCTAGCGGGGTTTACAATGAGCAGTTCTTC
TRBD2	NA	TRBJ2-7	TRBV7-2	CASSSNLAADEQYF	TGTGCCAGCAGCTCCAACCTAGCGGCGGACGAGCAGTACTTC
NA	NA	TRBJ2-3	TRBV7-2	CASRQSTDTQYF	TGTGCCAGCAGGCAGAGCACAGATACGCAGTATTTT
NA	few	TRBJ1-6	TRBV19	CATRGGFGSPLHF	TGTGCCACCCGGGGGGGATTTGGTTCACCCCTCCACTTT
NA	NA	TRBJ1-2	TRBV30	CAWTDYGGRANYGYTF	TGTGCCTGGACCGATTATGGGGGGAGAGCTAACTATGGCTACACCTTC
NA	NA	TRBJ1-6	TRBV30	CAWSRDTNLMGNSPLHF	TGTGCCTGGAGTAGGGACACCAACCTAATGGGAAATTCACCCCTCCACTTT
TRBD1	NA	TRBJ1-2	TRBV12-3/TRBV12-4	CASSLTGDYGYTF	TGTGCCAGCAGCCTGACAGGGGATTATGGCTACACCTTC
TRBD1	NA	TRBJ2-7	TRBV7-3	CASSFGQGYEQYF	TGTGCCAGCAGTTTTGGACAGGGTTACGAGCAGTACTTC
TRBD2	NA	TRBJ2-1	TRBV9	CASSPSGLAGGQVEQFF	TGTGCCAGCAGCCCGAGCGGACTAGCGGGGGGGCAGGTTGAGCAGTTCTTC
TRBD1	NA	TRBJ1-1	TRBV10-3	CAISEGTGGFIRAEAFF	TGTGCCATCAGTGAGGGGACAGGGGGGTTCATAAGGGCTGAAGCTTTCTTT
NA	NA	TRBJ2-3	TRBV11-3	CASSLASTDTQYF	TGTGCCAGCAGCTTAGCTAGCACAGATACGCAGTATTTT
TRBD1	NA	TRBJ2-7	TRBV30	CAWGDSEQYF	TGTGCCTGGGGGGACAGTGAGCAGTACTTC
NA	NA	TRBJ1-3	TRBV10-1	CASSEMRNSGNTIYF	TGCGCCAGCAGTGAGATGCGGAACTCTGGAAACACCATATATTTT
TRBD2	NA	TRBJ2-7	TRBV10-3	CAISESTFSGGPRSEQYF	TGTGCCATCAGTGAGTCGACTTTTAGCGGGGGGCCCAGGTCCGAGCAGTACTTC
NA	NA	TRBJ2-2	TRBV12-5	CASGLVLERAEELFF	TGTGCTAGTGGTTTGGTACTTGAGAGAGCTGAGGAGCTGTTTTTT
TRBD2	NA	TRBJ2-3	TRBV5-4	CASSWTSGGAKDTQYF	TGTGCCAGCAGCTGGACTAGCGGGGGGGCAAAAGATACGCAGTATTTT
NA	NA	TRBJ1-2	TRBV7-2	CASRPDRSDYGYTF	TGTGCCAGCAGACCCGACAGGTCCGACTATGGCTACACCTTC
NA	NA	TRBJ2-1	TRBV28	CASSLSRNEQFF	TGTGCCAGCAGTTTATCCCGCAATGAGCAGTTCTTC
TRBD2	NA	TRBJ2-3	TRBV7-9	CASSLAREFVDTQYF	TGTGCCAGCAGCTTAGCGCGGGAGTTCGTAGATACGCAGTATTTT
TRBD1	NA	TRBJ1-1	TRBV5-1	CASSGDSRALEAFF	TGCGCCAGCAGCGGGGACAGTAGAGCCCTTGAAGCTTTCTTT
TRBD2	NA	TRBJ2-3	TRBV2	CASSVWRGGPDTQYF	TGTGCCAGCAGTGTATGGCGGGGGGGCCCAGATACGCAGTATTTT
TRBD2	NA	TRBJ2-3	TRBV7-3	CASSTPGTSGFTDTQYF	TGTGCCAGCAGCACTCCCGGGACTAGCGGGTTCACAGATACGCAGTATTTT
NA	NA	TRBJ1-4	TRBV6-2/TRBV6-3	CASSYRERPGEKLFF	TGTGCCAGCAGTTACAGAGAGAGGCCCGGAGAAAAACTGTTTTTT
NA	NA	TRBJ2-7	TRBV5-5	CASSLGQGPPYEQYF	TGTGCCAGCAGCTTAGGGCAGGGGCCCCCCTACGAGCAGTACTTC
TRBD1	NA	TRBJ2-2	TRBV11-2	CASSPTGGTGELFF	TGTGCCAGCAGCCCCACAGGGGGCACCGGGGAGCTGTTTTTT
NA	NA	TRBJ2-7	TRBV7-2	CASSLANYEQYF	TGTGCCAGCAGCTTAGCTAACTACGAGCAGTACTTC
NA	NA	TRBJ1-3	TRBV5-1	CASSSREGNTIYF	TGCGCCAGCAGCTCCAGGGAAGGGAACACCATATATTTT
NA	NA	TRBJ1-1	TRBV3-1/TRBV3-2	CASSQERSGVREAFF	TGTGCCAGCAGCCAAGAGAGGAGCGGCGTACGTGAAGCTTTCTTT
NA	once	TRBJ2-7	TRBV30	CAWSLSYEQYF	TGTGCCTGGAGCCTAAGTTACGAGCAGTACTTC
TRBD1	NA	TRBJ2-5	TRBV3-1/TRBV3-2	CASSRQGIETQYF	TGTGCCAGCAGCCGACAGGGCATAGAGACCCAGTACTTC
NA	NA	TRBJ1-2	TRBV19	CASSIGSPVPLSYTF	TGTGCCAGTAGTATAGGGAGTCCTGTCCCATTGAGCTACACCTTC
NA	NA	TRBJ2-1	TRBV7-6	CASSFAEYNEQFF	TGTGCCAGCAGCTTTGCAGAATACAATGAGCAGTTCTTC
NA	NA	TRBJ2-2	TRBV7-8	CASSLGGEVGELFF	TGTGCCAGCAGCTTAGGTGGGGAGGTCGGGGAGCTGTTTTTT
NA	once	TRBJ2-3	TRBV21-1	CASSTRLAGGRDETDTQYF	TGTGCCAGCAGCACCCGTTTAGCGGGGGGGCGGGACGAGACAGATACGCAGTATTTT
NA	NA	TRBJ1-1	TRBV19	CASNEWGGAEAFF	TGTGCCAGTAATGAGTGGGGCGGCGCTGAAGCTTTCTTT
NA	NA	TRBJ1-6	TRBV6-1	CASSEFRDNSPLHF	TGTGCCAGCAGTGAATTCAGGGATAATTCACCCCTCCACTTT
NA	NA	TRBJ1-1	TRBV3-1/TRBV3-2	CASSQEFPRDMNTEAFF	TGTGCCAGCAGCCAAGAATTTCCGAGGGACATGAACACTGAAGCTTTCTTT
NA	NA	TRBJ2-4	TRBV19	CASSMSETKNIQYF	TGTGCCAGTAGTATGTCGGAGACCAAAAACATTCAGTACTTC
NA	few	TRBJ1-5	TRBV2	CASSEGGQPNQPQHF	TGTGCCAGCAGTGAAGGAGGACAGCCAAATCAGCCCCAGCATTTT
TRBD1	NA	TRBJ2-1	TRBV10-3	CAITGTEYNEQFF	TGTGCCATCACTGGGACAGAGTACAATGAGCAGTTCTTC
TRBD1	NA	TRBJ1-1	TRBV4-3	CASSPGGTEAFF	TGCGCCAGCAGCCCAGGGGGCACTGAAGCTTTCTTT
NA	NA	TRBJ1-1	TRBV6-5	CASQYTEAFF	TGTGCCAGCCAGTACACCGAAGCTTTCTTT
NA	NA	TRBJ1-1	TRBV4-2	CASSQETSQNTEAFF	TGTGCCAGCAGCCAAGAGACATCCCAGAACACTGAAGCTTTCTTT
TRBD1	many	TRBJ1-4	TRBV6-5	CASSYMGQNEKLFF	TGTGCCAGCAGTTACATGGGACAGAATGAAAAACTGTTTTTT
TRBD2	NA	TRBJ2-2	TRBV5-1	CASRTGGAVTGELFF	TGCGCCAGCAGAACCGGGGGGGCGGTCACCGGGGAGCTGTTTTTT
NA	NA	TRBJ1-4	TRBV14	CASRRAGGNEKLFF	TGTGCCAGCAGGCGCGCGGGGGGTAATGAAAAACTGTTTTTT
NA	NA	TRBJ1-4	TRBV21-1	CASSKAAWTGYWVSEKLFF	TGTGCCAGCAGCAAAGCTGCATGGACAGGTTATTGGGTAAGTGAAAAACTGTTTTTT
TRBD1	once	TRBJ1-6	TRBV6-5	CASSRDRGQFSPLHF	TGTGCCAGCAGCCGCGACAGGGGGCAATTTTCACCCCTCCACTTT
NA	NA	TRBJ2-1	TRBV30	CAWAQDSITFEQFF	TGTGCCTGGGCGCAGGACTCGATTACATTCGAGCAGTTCTTC
NA	NA	TRBJ1-2	TRBV29-1	CSVDSGQGFGYTF	TGCAGCGTTGATTCCGGGCAGGGTTTTGGCTACACCTTC
NA	NA	TRBJ2-7	TRBV6-2/TRBV6-3	CASSLRVPDGRSSYEQYF	TGTGCCAGCAGTTTGAGGGTACCCGACGGAAGGAGCTCCTACGAGCAGTACTTC
TRBD1	NA	TRBJ2-6	TRBV4-1	CASGTVFFSGANVLTF	TGCGCCAGCGGGACAGTGTTCTTCTCTGGGGCCAACGTCCTGACTTTC
NA	NA	TRBJ1-2	TRBV19	CASTEQQATYGYTF	TGTGCCAGTACCGAACAACAGGCGACCTATGGCTACACCTTC
NA	NA	TRBJ2-5	TRBV20-1	CSANRVETQYF	TGCAGTGCGAACAGGGTAGAGACCCAGTACTTC
TRBD1	NA	TRBJ2-7	TRBV5-1	CASSPQPGQGSHEQYF	TGCGCCAGCAGCCCCCAACCGGGACAGGGGAGTCACGAGCAGTACTTC
NA	NA	TRBJ1-2	TRBV5-6	CASSLLSQGKVFDRYGYTF	TGTGCCAGCAGCTTACTCTCCCAGGGGAAAGTCTTTGATCGCTATGGCTACACCTTC
NA	NA	TRBJ1-2	TRBV10-3	CAISESQQYSSYGYTF	TGTGCCATCAGTGAATCACAACAGTATTCGTCCTATGGCTACACCTTC
NA	once	TRBJ2-6	TRBV30	CAGRHTSGANVLTF	TGTGCCGGGCGCCACACATCGGGGGCCAACGTCCTGACTTTC